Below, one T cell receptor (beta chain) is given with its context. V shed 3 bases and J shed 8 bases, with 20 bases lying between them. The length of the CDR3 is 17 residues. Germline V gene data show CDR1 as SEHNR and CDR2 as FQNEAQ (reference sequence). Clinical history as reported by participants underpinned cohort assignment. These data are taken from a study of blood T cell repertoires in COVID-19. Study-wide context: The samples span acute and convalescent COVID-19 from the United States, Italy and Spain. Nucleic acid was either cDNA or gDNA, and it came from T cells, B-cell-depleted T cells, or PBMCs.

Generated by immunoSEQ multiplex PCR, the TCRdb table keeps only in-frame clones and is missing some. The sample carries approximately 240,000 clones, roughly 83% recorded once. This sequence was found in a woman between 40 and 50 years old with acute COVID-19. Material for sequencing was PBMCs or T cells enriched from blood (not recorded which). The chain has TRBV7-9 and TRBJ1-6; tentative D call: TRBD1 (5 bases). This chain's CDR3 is CASSFASRALPDSPLHF. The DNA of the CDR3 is TGTGCCAGCAGCTTTGCCTCCAGGGCCCTTCCGGATTCACCCCTCCACTTT.